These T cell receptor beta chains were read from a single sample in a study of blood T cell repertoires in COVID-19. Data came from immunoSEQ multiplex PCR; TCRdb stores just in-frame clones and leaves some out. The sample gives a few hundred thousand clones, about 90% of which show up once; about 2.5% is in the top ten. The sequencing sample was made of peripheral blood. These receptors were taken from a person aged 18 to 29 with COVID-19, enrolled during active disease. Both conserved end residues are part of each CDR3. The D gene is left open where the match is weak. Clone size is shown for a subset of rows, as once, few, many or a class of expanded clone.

cdr3_aa: CASSQNTDTQYF
cdr3_nt: TGTGCCAGCAGCCAGAACACAGATACGCAGTATTTT
v_call: TRBV9
d_call: .
j_call: TRBJ2-3
clone_size: .

cdr3_aa: CATRRDSLSTDTQYF
cdr3_nt: TGTGCCACCAGGCGGGACAGCCTTTCCACAGATACGCAGTATTTT
v_call: TRBV5-4
d_call: .
j_call: TRBJ2-3
clone_size: .

cdr3_aa: CAISDSADPSYEQYF
cdr3_nt: TGTGCCATCAGTGATTCAGCGGACCCGTCCTACGAGCAGTACTTC
v_call: TRBV10-3
d_call: .
j_call: TRBJ2-7
clone_size: .

cdr3_aa: CASGGQPNTEAFF
cdr3_nt: TGTGCCAGCGGAGGACAGCCGAACACTGAAGCTTTCTTT
v_call: TRBV2
d_call: .
j_call: TRBJ1-1
clone_size: .

cdr3_aa: CASSTGLAREQYF
cdr3_nt: TGTGCCAGCAGCACGGGACTAGCTAGGGAGCAGTACTTC
v_call: TRBV5-4
d_call: TRBD2
j_call: TRBJ2-7
clone_size: .

cdr3_aa: CSARPRETQYF
cdr3_nt: TGCAGTGCTAGACCGAGAGAGACCCAGTACTTC
v_call: TRBV20-1
d_call: .
j_call: TRBJ2-5
clone_size: .

cdr3_aa: CASSLQGSNEKLFF
cdr3_nt: TGTGCCAGCAGCCTACAGGGCTCTAATGAAAAACTGTTTTTT
v_call: TRBV2
d_call: .
j_call: TRBJ1-4
clone_size: .

cdr3_aa: CATSRGPEGGYTYEQYF
cdr3_nt: TGTGCCACCAGCAGAGGTCCGGAAGGGGGTTATACCTACGAGCAGTACTTC
v_call: TRBV15
d_call: .
j_call: TRBJ2-7
clone_size: .

cdr3_aa: CASSPTGVDEKLFF
cdr3_nt: TGTGCCAGCAGCCCGACAGGGGTGGATGAAAAACTGTTTTTT
v_call: TRBV14
d_call: TRBD1
j_call: TRBJ1-4
clone_size: .

cdr3_aa: CASSALRGKFF
cdr3_nt: TGTGCCAGCAGTGCACTCAGGGGGAAGTTCTTC
v_call: TRBV12-3/TRBV12-4
d_call: TRBD1
j_call: TRBJ2-1
clone_size: .

cdr3_aa: CASSFGQGITEAFF
cdr3_nt: TGTGCCAGCAGTTTCGGACAGGGGATCACTGAAGCTTTCTTT
v_call: TRBV6-5
d_call: TRBD1
j_call: TRBJ1-1
clone_size: .

cdr3_aa: CASSSGTGIFAALHF
cdr3_nt: TGTGCCAGCAGCTCCGGGACAGGGATTTTTGCAGCTCTCCACTTT
v_call: TRBV7-9
d_call: TRBD1
j_call: TRBJ1-6
clone_size: .

cdr3_aa: CASSGADGHGYTF
cdr3_nt: TGTGCCAGCAGCGGAGCGGACGGCCATGGCTACACCTTC
v_call: TRBV5-4
d_call: .
j_call: TRBJ1-2
clone_size: .

cdr3_aa: CASSLAASGRNKEFF
cdr3_nt: TGTGCCAGCAGCTTGGCTGCTAGCGGGAGGAACAAGGAGTTCTTC
v_call: TRBV5-4
d_call: TRBD2
j_call: TRBJ2-1
clone_size: once

cdr3_aa: CASTRTELSYNEQFF
cdr3_nt: TGTGCCAGCACCCGGACAGAGCTCTCCTACAATGAGCAGTTCTTC
v_call: TRBV7-9
d_call: .
j_call: TRBJ2-1
clone_size: .

cdr3_aa: CASSQSRGKDGYTF
cdr3_nt: TGTGCCAGCAGCCAATCTCGGGGGAAAGATGGCTACACCTTC
v_call: TRBV16
d_call: .
j_call: TRBJ1-2
clone_size: .

cdr3_aa: CASSQSTDTQYF
cdr3_nt: TGTGCCAGCAGCCAGAGCACAGATACGCAGTATTTT
v_call: TRBV7-2
d_call: .
j_call: TRBJ2-3
clone_size: .

cdr3_aa: CASSLAGTGGPDTQYF
cdr3_nt: TGTGCCAGCAGTTTGGCCGGGACAGGGGGCCCAGATACGCAGTATTTT
v_call: TRBV27
d_call: TRBD1
j_call: TRBJ2-3
clone_size: .

cdr3_aa: CASSSLPTDQGGYTF
cdr3_nt: TGCGCCAGCAGCTCGCTCCCGACAGATCAGGGTGGCTACACCTTC
v_call: TRBV5-1
d_call: .
j_call: TRBJ1-2
clone_size: .

cdr3_aa: CASSLGLAGRVDTQYF
cdr3_nt: TGTGCCAGCAGCTTAGGACTAGCGGGCAGAGTAGATACGCAGTATTTT
v_call: TRBV5-5
d_call: TRBD2
j_call: TRBJ2-3
clone_size: .

cdr3_aa: CASSSTGTGFWQPQHF
cdr3_nt: TGTGCCAGCAGTTCTACCGGGACAGGGTTTTGGCAGCCCCAGCATTTT
v_call: TRBV28
d_call: TRBD1
j_call: TRBJ1-5
clone_size: .

cdr3_aa: CASSKTSGSFHEQYF
cdr3_nt: TGTGCCAGCAGCAAAACGAGCGGGAGTTTCCACGAGCAGTACTTC
v_call: TRBV6-5
d_call: TRBD2
j_call: TRBJ2-7
clone_size: .

cdr3_aa: CASSLRGRETQYF
cdr3_nt: TGTGCCAGCAGTCTCAGGGGGCGGGAGACCCAGTACTTC
v_call: TRBV12-3/TRBV12-4
d_call: TRBD1
j_call: TRBJ2-5
clone_size: .

cdr3_aa: CASSPWGGTDKDGYTF
cdr3_nt: TGTGCCAGCAGCCCGTGGGGCGGAACAGACAAGGATGGCTACACCTTC
v_call: TRBV7-2
d_call: .
j_call: TRBJ1-2
clone_size: .

cdr3_aa: CASSQVPSNEQFF
cdr3_nt: TGTGCCAGCAGCCAAGTTCCGAGTAATGAGCAGTTCTTC
v_call: TRBV14
d_call: .
j_call: TRBJ2-1
clone_size: .

cdr3_aa: CASSEAEGSYNEQFF
cdr3_nt: TGTGCCAGCAGTGAAGCGGAGGGCTCCTACAATGAGCAGTTCTTC
v_call: TRBV6-1
d_call: .
j_call: TRBJ2-1
clone_size: .

cdr3_aa: CASSAPREVTTDTQYF
cdr3_nt: TGTGCCAGCAGCGCCCCCCGGGAGGTGACTACAGATACGCAGTATTTT
v_call: TRBV9
d_call: TRBD2
j_call: TRBJ2-3
clone_size: .

cdr3_aa: CASSQFLWEGHSEQYF
cdr3_nt: TGTGCCAGCAGCCAATTCCTGTGGGAGGGCCATAGCGAGCAGTACTTC
v_call: TRBV3-1/TRBV3-2
d_call: TRBD2
j_call: TRBJ2-7
clone_size: .

cdr3_aa: CSVSGYGETQYF
cdr3_nt: TGCAGCGTTTCCGGGTATGGAGAGACCCAGTACTTC
v_call: TRBV29-1
d_call: .
j_call: TRBJ2-5
clone_size: .

cdr3_aa: CASSPPEGDAQYF
cdr3_nt: TGTGCCAGTAGCCCCCCCGAGGGGGACGCGCAGTATTTT
v_call: TRBV19
d_call: .
j_call: TRBJ2-3
clone_size: .

cdr3_aa: CASSSGLRGEQYF
cdr3_nt: TGTGCCAGCAGTTCCGGGCTGCGGGGCGAGCAGTACTTC
v_call: TRBV28
d_call: .
j_call: TRBJ2-7
clone_size: .

cdr3_aa: CATSDSGGRLAYNEQFF
cdr3_nt: TGTGCCACCAGTGATTCAGGAGGGCGTTTGGCCTACAATGAGCAGTTCTTC
v_call: TRBV24-1
d_call: .
j_call: TRBJ2-1
clone_size: .

cdr3_aa: CASSSTGPGTSIYEQYF
cdr3_nt: TGTGCCAGCAGTTCAACGGGGCCTGGGACTAGTATCTACGAGCAGTACTTC
v_call: TRBV5-6
d_call: TRBD2
j_call: TRBJ2-7
clone_size: few

cdr3_aa: CASSPGSSGGSGELFF
cdr3_nt: TGTGCCAGCAGCCCGGGATCTAGCGGGGGGTCCGGGGAGCTGTTTTTT
v_call: TRBV3-1/TRBV3-2
d_call: TRBD2
j_call: TRBJ2-2
clone_size: .

cdr3_aa: CASSAGTGAPYEQYF
cdr3_nt: TGTGCCAGTAGTGCCGGGACAGGGGCACCCTACGAGCAGTACTTC
v_call: TRBV19
d_call: TRBD1
j_call: TRBJ2-7
clone_size: few

cdr3_aa: CASSSPGLASSSYNEQFF
cdr3_nt: TGCGCCAGCAGCTCTCCGGGACTAGCGTCGAGCTCCTACAATGAGCAGTTCTTC
v_call: TRBV5-1
d_call: TRBD2
j_call: TRBJ2-1
clone_size: .

cdr3_aa: CAIGGTGLSYEQYF
cdr3_nt: TGTGCCATCGGCGGGACAGGATTATCCTACGAGCAGTACTTC
v_call: TRBV10-3
d_call: TRBD1
j_call: TRBJ2-7
clone_size: .

cdr3_aa: CSGTRDTTEAFF
cdr3_nt: TGCAGCGGGACCCGGGACACCACTGAAGCTTTCTTT
v_call: TRBV29-1
d_call: .
j_call: TRBJ1-1
clone_size: .

cdr3_aa: CATSSSSYEQYF
cdr3_nt: TGTGCCACCTCCTCTAGCTCCTACGAGCAGTACTTC
v_call: TRBV6-5
d_call: .
j_call: TRBJ2-7
clone_size: once

cdr3_aa: CASSYSGQGTTGELFF
cdr3_nt: TGTGCCAGCAGTTACTCGGGGCAGGGGACCACCGGGGAGCTGTTTTTT
v_call: TRBV6-5
d_call: .
j_call: TRBJ2-2
clone_size: .

cdr3_aa: CASSFPGVQPQHF
cdr3_nt: TGTGCCAGCAGTTTCCCCGGGGTCCAGCCCCAGCATTTT
v_call: TRBV28
d_call: .
j_call: TRBJ1-5
clone_size: .

cdr3_aa: CASSSDRGLTGELFF
cdr3_nt: TGTGCCAGCAGCTCCGACAGGGGGCTCACCGGGGAGCTGTTTTTT
v_call: TRBV7-3
d_call: TRBD1
j_call: TRBJ2-2
clone_size: .

cdr3_aa: CASSQEEGYYEQYF
cdr3_nt: TGTGCCAGCAGCCAAGAGGAGGGGTACTACGAGCAGTACTTC
v_call: TRBV3-1/TRBV3-2
d_call: .
j_call: TRBJ2-7
clone_size: .

cdr3_aa: CASSLGDRAPSSYEQYF
cdr3_nt: TGTGCCAGCAGCTTGGGAGACAGAGCGCCGAGCTCCTACGAGCAGTACTTC
v_call: TRBV5-5
d_call: .
j_call: TRBJ2-7
clone_size: .

cdr3_aa: CASSYSNRGGNTIYF
cdr3_nt: TGTGCCAGCAGTTACTCGAACAGGGGTGGAAACACCATATATTTT
v_call: TRBV6-5
d_call: TRBD1
j_call: TRBJ1-3
clone_size: .

cdr3_aa: CASSLPGASTDTQYF
cdr3_nt: TGTGCCAGCAGCTTGCCGGGAGCTAGCACAGATACGCAGTATTTT
v_call: TRBV5-6
d_call: .
j_call: TRBJ2-3
clone_size: .

cdr3_aa: CASSPGGPSSEQFF
cdr3_nt: TGTGCCAGCAGCCCCGGCGGGCCAAGCAGTGAGCAGTTCTTC
v_call: TRBV7-2
d_call: .
j_call: TRBJ2-1
clone_size: once

cdr3_aa: CASSGGQGRDQPQHF
cdr3_nt: TGTGCCAGCAGCGGGGGACAGGGAAGGGATCAGCCCCAGCATTTT
v_call: TRBV7-9
d_call: TRBD1
j_call: TRBJ1-5
clone_size: .

cdr3_aa: CASSIELETSGSTDTQYF
cdr3_nt: TGTGCCAGTAGTATAGAATTGGAGACTAGCGGAAGCACAGATACGCAGTATTTT
v_call: TRBV19
d_call: TRBD2
j_call: TRBJ2-3
clone_size: once

cdr3_aa: CASKSHGTEDWEQYF
cdr3_nt: TGTGCCAGTAAATCACACGGGACAGAGGACTGGGAGCAGTACTTC
v_call: TRBV28
d_call: TRBD1
j_call: TRBJ2-7
clone_size: .

cdr3_aa: CASSLGLAGNAYGYTF
cdr3_nt: TGTGCCAGCAGCTTAGGATTGGCAGGGAACGCGTATGGCTACACCTTC
v_call: TRBV11-2
d_call: .
j_call: TRBJ1-2
clone_size: .

cdr3_aa: CASSLFPGSSGQETQYF
cdr3_nt: TGTGCCAGCAGTTTATTTCCCGGTAGTAGCGGGCAAGAGACCCAGTACTTC
v_call: TRBV28
d_call: TRBD2
j_call: TRBJ2-5
clone_size: .

cdr3_aa: CASSSPAGGVYEQYF
cdr3_nt: TGTGCCAGCAGCTCCCCAGCGGGAGGGGTCTACGAGCAGTACTTC
v_call: TRBV5-6
d_call: TRBD2
j_call: TRBJ2-7
clone_size: .

cdr3_aa: CASRQTIYEQYF
cdr3_nt: TGTGCCAGCAGACAGACCATCTACGAGCAGTACTTC
v_call: TRBV2
d_call: .
j_call: TRBJ2-7
clone_size: .

cdr3_aa: CASSYTGIEAFF
cdr3_nt: TGTGCCAGCAGCTACACAGGTATTGAAGCTTTCTTT
v_call: TRBV7-9
d_call: .
j_call: TRBJ1-1
clone_size: .